What follows is one TCR beta chain and its context. This clonotype was counted at least ten times. It has no known antigen specificity. Base qualities are missing; no much larger clone stands one base away. The CDR3 starts with the cysteine, ends with the phenylalanine, and has 16 residues. Only the CDR3 part of the read is kept: 48 bases, read in frame from the first base. CDR1 and CDR2, per the germline V gene, are SGHDT and YYEEEE. Trimming takes 7 bases from V and 4 bases from J, and the germline ends sit 23 bases apart. This specimen belongs to a study of kidney transplant recipient with SARS-CoV-2 infection (dated by TCRdb to the early 2020s). Instrument used: Illumina MiSeq. The peripheral T cell repertoire was profiled for human TCRbeta genes. Concerning the study's data processing: To account for variability over time, differences in clonotype abundance were tested using beta-binomial modelling. Expanded clonotypes were checked against the ImmuneCODE reference database of SARS-CoV-2-associated TCRs and mapped to regions of the viral genome. Additional repertoire analyses examined TRBV gene usage, CDR3 length, CDR3 amino acid overlap between time points, distributions of clonotype abundance, and Jaccard similarity. TCRdb ran its own pipeline on the public reads, namely fastp trimming at Q25 and MiXCR clone calling, and kept in-frame beta chains. Under each unique CDR3 protein, matching rows form one entry showing the most common genes and DNA. The V and J calls follow TCRdb's processing rather than the paper's. For this sample there are approximately 240,000 distinct CDR3 sequences; around 26% appear just once. Of the sample, roughly 7% is held by the ten largest clones.

The time point label, read with the paper, signifies: pre-pandemic baseline sample and day 111 after first positive SARS-CoV-2 test. The chain couples TRBV5-6 to TRBJ1-2, with no confident D gene call. The clonotype comes from a male patient between 25 and 39 years old who had COVID-19 and was a kidney transplant recipient. Because of the transplant, the T cells may be the graft donor's rather than the patient's own. The starting material was a blood sample, obtained at baseline and on roughly day 110 from a kidney transplant recipient. The DNA sequence follows: TGTGCCAGCTATAGAGTCAATAGTCGAAAGACCTATGGCTACACCTTC. It encodes CASYRVNSRKTYGYTF.